This TCR beta chain derives from a study of siplizumab effects on memory and regulatory T cells. Sequencing was performed with immunoSEQ multiplex PCR; in TCRdb, only in-frame clones are kept and a portion is missing. The repertoire holds fewer than 100,000 clones, with 85% to 95% as singletons. The CDR3 contains 13 residues. V trimming: 3 bases; J trimming: 8 bases; junction bases outside the gene matches: 7. Germline loops: CDR1 SGDLS, CDR2 YYNGEE. The chain joins TRBV9 to TRBJ1-2, with 7 bases lining up with TRBD1. Sequencing input: non-Treg CD4+ T cells sorted from blood. The sequence was obtained from a human donor in good health. CDR3 region: CASSGDRVGGYTF. DNA for the CDR3: TGTGCCAGCAGCGGCGACAGGGTGGGAGGCTACACCTTC.